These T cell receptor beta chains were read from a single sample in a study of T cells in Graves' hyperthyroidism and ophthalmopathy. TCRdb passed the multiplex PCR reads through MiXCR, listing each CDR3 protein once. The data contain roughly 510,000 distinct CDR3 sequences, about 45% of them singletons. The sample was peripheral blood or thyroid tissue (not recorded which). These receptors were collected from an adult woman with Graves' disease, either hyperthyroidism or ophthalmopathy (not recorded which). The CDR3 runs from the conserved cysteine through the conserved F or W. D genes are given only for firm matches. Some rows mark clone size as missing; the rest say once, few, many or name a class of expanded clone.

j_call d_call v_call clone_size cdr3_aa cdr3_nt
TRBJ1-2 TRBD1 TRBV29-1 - CSSARDRDGYTF TGCAGCTCTGCCCGGGACAGGGACGGCTACACCTTC
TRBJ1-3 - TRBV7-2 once CASSLFISGNTIYF TGTGCCAGCAGCTTATTTATCTCTGGAAACACCATATATTTT
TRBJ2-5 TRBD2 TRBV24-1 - CATSDVGTSGGETQYF TGTGCCACCAGTGATGTCGGGACTAGCGGGGGGGAGACCCAGTACTTC
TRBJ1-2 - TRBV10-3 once CAISHHGGGYGYTF TGTGCCATCAGTCACCACGGGGGCGGCTATGGCTACACCTTC
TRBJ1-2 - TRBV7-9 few CASSFDPTARYTF TGTGCCAGCAGCTTCGACCCGACCGCCCGCTACACCTTC
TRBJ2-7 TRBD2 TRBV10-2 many CASSPRGRAGGPPYEQYF TGCGCCAGCAGTCCCCGTGGCCGAGCGGGAGGCCCTCCTTACGAGCAGTACTTC
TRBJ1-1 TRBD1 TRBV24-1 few CATKTGTGEAFF TGTGCCACCAAAACCGGGACAGGGGAAGCTTTCTTT
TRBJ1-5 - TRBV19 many CASSSQVYQPQHF TGTGCCAGTAGTTCACAGGTCTATCAGCCCCAGCATTTT
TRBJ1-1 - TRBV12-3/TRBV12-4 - CASRGQTWDTEAFF TGTGCCAGCAGGGGACAAACCTGGGACACTGAAGCTTTCTTT
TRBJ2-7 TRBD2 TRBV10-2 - CASVAVGLASYEQYF TGCGCCAGCGTTGCGGTGGGACTAGCGAGCTACGAGCAGTACTTC
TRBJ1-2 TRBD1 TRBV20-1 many CSAGTGAGYGYTF TGCAGTGCCGGGACAGGGGCCGGCTATGGCTACACCTTC
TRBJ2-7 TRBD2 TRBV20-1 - CSAGGWLQTYEQYF TGCAGTGCCGGGGGGTGGCTCCAAACTTACGAGCAGTACTTC
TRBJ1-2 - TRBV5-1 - CASSQERMNYGYTF TGTGCCAGCAGCCAAGAAAGGATGAACTATGGCTACACCTTC
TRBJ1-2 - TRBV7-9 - CASSLVGLAGPRDGYTF TGTGCCAGCAGCTTAGTGGGGCTGGCAGGTCCGAGAGATGGCTACACCTTC
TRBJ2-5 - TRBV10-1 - CASSESGVAGQETQYF TGCGCCAGCAGTGAGTCGGGGGTGGCAGGACAAGAGACCCAGTACTTC
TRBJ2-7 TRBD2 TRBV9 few CASSHLTSGSEQYF TGTGCCAGCAGCCACTTGACTAGCGGGAGCGAGCAGTACTTC
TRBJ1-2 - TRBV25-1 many CASSHLGDFFYGYTF TGTGCCAGCAGCCATCTGGGGGACTTCTTCTATGGCTACACCTTC
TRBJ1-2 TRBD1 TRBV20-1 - CSASPRQGDYGYTF TGCAGTGCTAGCCCCCGACAGGGGGACTATGGCTACACCTTC
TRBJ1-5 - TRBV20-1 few CSLGPQHF TGCAGCCTTGGCCCCCAGCATTTT
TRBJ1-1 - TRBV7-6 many CASSPLAGTEAFF TGTGCCAGCAGCCCCCTCGCCGGCACTGAAGCTTTCTTT
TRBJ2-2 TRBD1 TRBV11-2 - CASSELNTGGDGELFF TGTGCCAGCAGCGAGCTTAATACAGGGGGTGACGGGGAGCTGTTTTTT
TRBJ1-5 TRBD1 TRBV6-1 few CASSLPGTGGQPQHF TGTGCCAGCAGTTTACCCGGGACAGGGGGGCAGCCCCAGCATTTT
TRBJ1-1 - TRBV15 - CATSREDTPVREAFF TGTGCCACCAGCAGAGAGGACACTCCAGTACGGGAAGCTTTCTTT
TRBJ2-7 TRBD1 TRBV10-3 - CAISSTGQGPYEQYF TGTGCCATCAGTTCGACGGGACAGGGGCCTTACGAGCAGTACTTC
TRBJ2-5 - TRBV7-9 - CASSPSGRFGVFEGTQYF TGTGCCAGCAGCCCTAGTGGTCGGTTTGGGGTTTTCGAAGGGACCCAGTACTTC
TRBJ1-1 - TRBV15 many CATSAGDTEAFF TGTGCCACCTCAGCAGGGGACACTGAAGCTTTCTTT
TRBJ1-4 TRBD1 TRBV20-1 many CSARVTGGKLFF TGCAGTGCTAGAGTTACAGGGGGAAAACTGTTTTTT
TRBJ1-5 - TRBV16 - CASSPRRGGQPQHF TGTGCCAGCAGCCCGAGGCGGGGGGGTCAGCCCCAGCATTTT
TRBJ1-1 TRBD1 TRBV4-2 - CASSQTGRTNTEAFF TGTGCCAGCAGCCAGACAGGGAGAACGAACACTGAAGCTTTCTTT
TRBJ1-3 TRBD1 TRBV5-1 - CASSFGGTGGETIYF TGCGCCAGCAGCTTTGGCGGGACAGGGGGAGAGACCATATATTTT
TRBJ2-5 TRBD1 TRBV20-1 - CSAVRTGQGAETQYF TGCAGTGCGGTGAGGACAGGGCAGGGCGCAGAGACCCAGTACTTC
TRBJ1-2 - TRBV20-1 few CSIYRVVDGYTF TGCAGTATCTACAGGGTGGTGGATGGCTACACCTTC
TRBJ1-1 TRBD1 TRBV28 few CASSILGTGGGNTEAFF TGTGCCAGCAGTATATTGGGGACAGGAGGAGGCAACACTGAAGCTTTCTTT
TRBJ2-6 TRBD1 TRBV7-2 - CASSLVGTAVSTF TGTGCCAGCAGCTTAGTGGGGACAGCCGTTAGCACTTTC
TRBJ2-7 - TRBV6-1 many CASSLTTFSYEQYF TGTGCCAGCAGCCTTACGACATTCTCCTACGAGCAGTACTTC
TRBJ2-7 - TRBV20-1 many CSASPGSYEQYF TGCAGTGCTAGTCCAGGGAGCTACGAGCAGTACTTC
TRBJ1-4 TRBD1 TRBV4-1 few CASSQEPTGVLGEKLFF TGCGCCAGCAGCCAAGAGCCGACAGGGGTTCTTGGTGAAAAACTGTTTTTT
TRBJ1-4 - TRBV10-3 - CAISESIRVEELFF TGTGCCATCAGTGAAAGTATAAGGGTCGAGGAACTGTTTTTT
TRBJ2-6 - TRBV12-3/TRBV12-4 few CATARGAGANVLTF TGTGCCACAGCCCGTGGGGCTGGGGCCAACGTCCTGACTTTC
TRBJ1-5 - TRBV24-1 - CATSDNLSNQPQHF TGTGCCACCAGTGATAATTTGAGCAATCAGCCCCAGCATTTT
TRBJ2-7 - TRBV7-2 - CASQTTVYEQYF TGTGCCAGTCAAACGACAGTTTACGAGCAGTACTTC
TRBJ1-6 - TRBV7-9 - CASSSDRHISYNSPLHF TGTGCCAGCAGCTCCGACAGGCACATCTCCTATAATTCACCCCTCCACTTT
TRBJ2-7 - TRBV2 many CASKRSGYEQYF TGTGCCAGCAAAAGGTCGGGCTACGAGCAGTACTTC
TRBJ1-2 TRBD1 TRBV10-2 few CASSRETGVYGYTF TGCGCCAGCAGCAGGGAAACAGGGGTCTATGGCTACACCTTC
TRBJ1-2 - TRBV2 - CASSFKRDYGYTF TGTGCCAGCAGCTTTAAACGGGACTATGGCTACACCTTC
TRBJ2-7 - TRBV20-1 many CSAISLSAFSSYEQYF TGCAGTGCTATATCACTTAGCGCGTTTTCCTCCTACGAGCAGTACTTC
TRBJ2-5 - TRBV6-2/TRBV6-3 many CASRPAFGSGEGETQYF TGTGCCAGCAGACCTGCGTTTGGTAGCGGAGAGGGAGAGACCCAGTACTTC
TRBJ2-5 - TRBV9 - CASSVAGETQETQYF TGTGCCAGCAGCGTTGCAGGGGAGACCCAAGAGACCCAGTACTTC
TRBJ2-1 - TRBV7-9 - CASSLGQGPHNEQFF TGTGCCAGCAGCTTAGGTCAAGGTCCCCACAATGAGCAGTTCTTC
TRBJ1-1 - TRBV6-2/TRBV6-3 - CASSLSQGGYTEAFF TGTGCCAGCAGTCTCTCACAGGGAGGCTACACTGAAGCTTTCTTT
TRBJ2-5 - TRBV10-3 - CAISRQLQETQYF TGTGCCATCAGTCGACAGCTACAAGAGACCCAGTACTTC
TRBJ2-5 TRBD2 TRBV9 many CASSVGRLAGGRQETQYF TGTGCCAGCAGCGTAGGACGGTTGGCGGGAGGGCGTCAAGAGACCCAGTACTTC
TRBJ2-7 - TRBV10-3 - CASGLAVYEQYF TGTGCCAGCGGCCTAGCAGTGTACGAGCAGTACTTC
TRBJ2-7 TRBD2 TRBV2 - CASSASGRDEYF TGTGCCAGCAGTGCCTCAGGGAGGGACGAGTACTTC
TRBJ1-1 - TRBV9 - CASSPRWVNTEAFF TGTGCCAGCAGCCCTCGATGGGTGAACACTGAAGCTTTCTTT
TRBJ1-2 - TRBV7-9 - CAWSTRTEGYTF TGTGCCTGGAGTACCCGGACGGAGGGCTACACCTTC
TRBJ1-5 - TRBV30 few CAWSFGSGSNQPQHF TGTGCCTGGAGTTTCGGCTCTGGGAGCAATCAGCCCCAGCATTTT